The sequence of this TCR beta chain was determined in a study of T cell changes during pregnancy in multiple sclerosis (dated by TCRdb to the late 2010s). A note on the overall study: Changes in the T cell repertoire over the course of pregnancy were examined in this study in women with multiple sclerosis.

Library preparation used the immunoSEQ multiplex PCR assay. TCRdb took this table from immuneACCESS and kept in-frame rearrangements with V and J called. Such tables lack part of the clones; where checked against another copy, unresolved V genes explain under half of the gap, and the rest is unexplained. Present in this sample are roughly 46,000 clones, around 92% of which were seen just once. The ten largest clones take up 2% to 2.5% of the sample. CDR1 and CDR2, per the germline V gene (reference sequence), are LNHDA and SQIVND. The CDR3 starts with the cysteine, ends with the phenylalanine, and has 14 residues. This entry keeps only the CDR3 DNA: 42 bases, framed from base 1. The junction shows trimming of 7 bases on V and 0 bases on J, and the gene matches do not reach 5 bases of it. On this clone: Its recognized antigen is unknown. There are no base qualities to consult, and no much larger clone falls within one base.

In this chain, TRBV19 is recombined with TRBJ2-7; 8 central bases correspond to TRBD2. The material was peripheral blood, obtained in the third trimester of pregnancy. The sequence came from a female donor with multiple sclerosis, enrolled in a pregnancy study. The sequenced DNA is TGTGCCAGTAACCCCGGGACTAGCTCCTACGAGCAGTACTTC. It translates to CASNPGTSSYEQYF.